These 15 T cell receptor beta chains originate from one sample sequenced in a study of cytomegalovirus exposure and HLA in healthy donors. This PCR relied on a set of 60 Vbeta primers and 13 Jbeta primers. Libraries were prepared by immunoSEQ multiplex PCR; TCRdb keeps only in-frame clonotypes and omits some of them. The sample consists of 35,000 to 40,000 clones, roughly 50% of them appearing once. Material for sequencing was PBMCs. These receptors originate from a woman aged 35 to 49 in good health and CMV-seropositive.

The chain combines TRBV6-4 with TRBJ2-3; 10 nucleotides match TRBD2. CDR3 size: 16 residues. V lost 2 bases to trimming and J lost 4 bases; unmatched junction nucleotides: 6. Germline CDR1 and CDR2: MRHNA and SNTAGT. Here the CDR3 reads CASSDGSGGAPDTQYF. CDR3 coding DNA: TGTGCCAGCAGTGACGGGAGCGGGGGGGCCCCAGATACGCAGTATTTT.

This chain joins TRBV6-5 and TRBJ1-6, with D unclear. Looked up from germline, CDR1 is MNHEY and CDR2 is SVGAGI. V lost 4 bases to trimming and J lost 7 bases, with 11 bases between them. The CDR3 consists of 14 residues. This CDR3 is CASSSPGLNSPLHF. The CDR3, as DNA: TGTGCCAGCAGTTCGCCGGGTCTCAATTCACCCCTCCACTTT.

This clone was recorded a few times. J is TRBJ2-7 and V is TRBV28, with 7 bases matching TRBD1. From germline, CDR1 is MDHEN and CDR2 SYDVKM. The ends lost 11 bases at V and 6 bases at J; junction bases unmatched: 10. The CDR3 has 12 amino acids. This CDR3 reads CAGSRSGGEQYF. In nucleotides, the CDR3 is TGTGCCGGGAGTAGGTCAGGGGGCGAGCAGTACTTC.

This rearrangement joins TRBV11-2 to TRBJ2-7; D unclear. CDR3 size: 11 residues. Germline V lookup: CDR1 SGHAT, CDR2 FQNNGV. Trimming cost V 5 bases and J 5 bases, with 7 bases left between them. The CDR3 coding sequence is TGTGCCAGCAGCCAACACCACGAGCAGTACTTC. It yields the protein CASSQHHEQYF. The variable domain in full, with the rest retrieved from reference TRBV11-2 and TRBJ2-7, is EAGVAQSPRYKIIEKRQSVAFWCNPISGHATLYWYQQILGQGPKLLIQFQNNGVVDDSQLPKDRFSAERLKGVDSTLKIQPAKLEDSAVYLCASSQHHEQYFGPGTRLTVT.

Here the CDR3 reads CASSRDSNSNQPQHF. CDR3 nucleotide sequence: TGTGCCAGTAGTCGAGACTCTAATAGCAATCAGCCCCAGCATTTT. The gene calls are TRBV19 and TRBJ1-5; D uncertain. V was clipped by 5 bases and J by 0 bases, with 11 bases between them. Germline loops: CDR1 LNHDA, CDR2 SQIVND (reference sequence). The CDR3 consists of 15 residues.

The chain is built from TRBV19 and TRBJ2-7; TRBD1 is a possible D gene (5 bases). V was pared by 4 bases and J by 4 bases, with 11 bases between. The CDR3 sequence is 13 residues long. The germline CDR1 and CDR2 sequences are LNHDA and SQIVND (reference sequence). CDR3 residues: CASSRQGGYEQYF. DNA for the CDR3: TGTGCCAGTAGTAGGCAGGGTGGGTACGAGCAGTACTTC.

In this sample, this clone turned up a few times. The chain carries TRBV2 and TRBJ2-3; the D gene is possibly TRBD2 (5 bases). Germline values: CDR1 SNHLY, CDR2 FYNNEI. The CDR3 contains 14 residues. Trimming removed 8 bases at V and 0 bases at J, with 12 bases between. The DNA for the CDR3 is TGTGCCAGCGGGAGCATAACTAGCACAGATACGCAGTATTTT. Translated: CASGSITSTDTQYF.

This clone occurred a few times. The rearrangement links TRBV6-1 to TRBJ2-3, with TRBD1 as a possible D gene (5 bases). CDR3 size: 15 residues. CDR1 is MNHNS and CDR2 is SASEGT in the germline V gene. V was pared by 2 bases and J by 0 bases, with 9 bases between. CDR3 DNA: TGTGCCAGCAGTGAACAGGGCTTCAGCACAGATACGCAGTATTTT. It yields the protein CASSEQGFSTDTQYF.

This clone was found a few times. The chain joins TRBV5-4 to TRBJ2-3; 13 nucleotides match TRBD2. The CDR3 length is 16 residues. The ends lost 4 bases at V and 3 bases at J; junction bases unmatched: 5. CDR1 and CDR2 from the germline V gene are SGHNT and YYREEE (reference sequence). CDR3 nucleotide sequence: TGTGCCAGCAGCCACGGACTAGCGGGGGTTACAGATACGCAGTATTTT. Translated: CASSHGLAGVTDTQYF.

The chain employs TRBV7-9 and TRBJ2-7; TRBD1 agrees at 7 bases. In germline, CDR1 is SEHNR, CDR2 FQNEAQ (reference sequence). CDR3 length equals 13 residues. V lost 0 bases to trimming and J lost 9 bases; unmatched junction nucleotides: 5. CDR3 loop: CASSLAQGPRQYF. The CDR3, as DNA: TGTGCCAGCAGCTTAGCACAGGGGCCCCGGCAGTACTTC. The variable domain in full, completed from reference TRBV7-9 and TRBJ2-7, reads DTGVSQNPRHKITKRGQNVTFRCDPISEHNRLYWYRQTLGQGPEFLTYFQNEAQLEKSRLLSDRFSAERPKGSFSTLEIQRTEQGDSAMYLCASSLAQGPRQYFGPGTRLTVT.

V usage is TRBV9 and J usage is TRBJ2-1; 11 bases match TRBD2. Trimming cost V 1 base and J 4 bases; bases outside gene matches: 1. The CDR3 has 15 residues. The germline gives CDR1 SGDLS, CDR2 YYNGEE. CDR3 sequence: CASSVTSGGYNEQFF. As DNA, the CDR3 is TGTGCCAGCAGCGTAACTAGCGGGGGTTACAATGAGCAGTTCTTC. The variable domain in full, with the rest retrieved from reference TRBV9 and TRBJ2-1, is DSGVTQTPKHLITATGQRVTLRCSPRSGDLSVYWYQQSLDQGLQFLIQYYNGEERAKGNILERFSAQQFPDLHSELNLSSLELGDSALYFCASSVTSGGYNEQFFGPGTRLTVL.

V gene TRBV28 combines with J gene TRBJ1-5; possible D gene TRBD1, 6 bases. The ends were cut back, 3 bases at V and 1 base at J, with 16 bases in the middle. This CDR3 contains 17 residues. Germline CDR1 and CDR2: MDHEN and SYDVKM. CDR3 nucleotide sequence: TGTGCCAGCAGTTTTGCCTCGGGACAATTCAGCAATCAGCCCCAGCATTTT. Protein product: CASSFASGQFSNQPQHF.

The rearrangement uses TRBV7-9 and TRBJ2-6; D gene ambiguous. V was trimmed by 1 base and J by 1 base, leaving 5 bases between them. In germline, CDR1 is SEHNR, CDR2 FQNEAQ (reference sequence). The length of the CDR3 is 15 residues. Here the CDR3 DNA reads TGTGCCAGCAGCTTAGGAGCATCTGGGGCCAACGTCCTGACTTTC. It yields the protein CASSLGASGANVLTF.

This clone showed up just a few times. This chain uses TRBV2 with TRBJ1-5; perhaps TRBD1 as D (6 bases). The V gene's germline CDR1 is SNHLY and CDR2 FYNNEI. Deletions cut 5 bases from V and 7 bases from J, with 12 bases between. This CDR3 contains 13 residues. CDR3 nucleotide sequence: TGTGCCAGCAGTCCAGGGGTGGACCAGCCCCAGCATTTT. Protein: CASSPGVDQPQHF.

A few counts support this clone. This sequence joins TRBV5-1 and TRBJ1-1; D unclear. The V end lost 1 base, the J end lost 3 bases, and 7 bases lay between the germline ends. This CDR3 region has 13 residues. The germline V gene encodes CDR1 SGHRS and CDR2 YFSETQ. CDR3 protein: CASSLRRDTEAFF. The DNA for the CDR3 is TGCGCCAGCAGCTTGAGGAGGGACACTGAAGCTTTCTTT.